The 10 T cell receptor beta chains given below trace back to one sample, sequenced in a study of CD8+ T cells in alopecia areata (dated by TCRdb to 2016 to 2019). Libraries were made using the immunoSEQ multiplex PCR assay. To provide template for TCR sequencing, every sample had RNA extracted and reverse transcribed into cDNA. Here the immuneACCESS table is served through TCRdb, limited to in-frame sequences with V and J called. Missing clones are a known gap in these copies; in checked studies unresolved V genes cover under half, and the rest lacks a known reason. In all, the sample holds approximately 200,000 clones, and roughly three fifths of those were seen once. Around 3% of the sample is held by the ten biggest clonotypes. Per the publication, the time point label means: roughly 27 days on oral tofacitinib. In the paper's terms, the treatment or condition label means: oral pan-JAK inhibitor, 5-10 mg twice daily.

Sequenced here: CD4+ T cells sorted from blood, sampled at week 4, from a patient treated with tofacitinib. The receptor set was obtained from a human donor with alopecia areata.

The V and J genes are TRBV7-9 and TRBJ2-7; 9 nucleotides align to TRBD1. This CDR3 is 14 amino acids long. CDR1 is SEHNR and CDR2 is FQNEAQ in the germline V gene (reference sequence). The J segment lost 6 bases and the V segment lost 5 bases, leaving 8 bases of the junction unmatched. The CDR3 nucleotides read TGTGCCAGCAGCGCACCACAGGGGGCGGGCGAGCAGTACTTC. Encoded protein: CASSAPQGAGEQYF.

The rearrangement uses TRBV6-1 and TRBJ1-5, with a weak D call TRBD1 (5 bases). The V end lost 6 bases, the J end lost 3 bases, and 12 bases lay between the germline ends. CDR3 length equals 14 residues. In germline, CDR1 is MNHNS, CDR2 SASEGT. CDR3 nucleotides: TGTGCCAGCAGGAACCGGGGGTTCAATCAGCCCCAGCATTTT. Protein sequence: CASRNRGFNQPQHF.

This clone came up a few times. The chain recombines TRBV18 with TRBJ2-7, with 10 nucleotides matching TRBD1. Germline-derived CDR1 and CDR2 are KGHSH and LQKENI. The V gene end was trimmed by 0 bases and the J gene end by 4 bases; junction bases not matched to a gene: 3. The CDR3 runs 15 residues. CDR3: CASSPPGTGAYEQYF. CDR3 coding DNA: TGTGCCAGCTCACCACCCGGGACAGGGGCGTACGAGCAGTACTTC.

The J gene is TRBJ2-3, the V gene TRBV29-1, with a tentative D call TRBD2 (5 bases). Germline lookup yields CDR1 SQVTM and CDR2 ANQGSEA. The CDR3 contains 13 residues. With 4 bases removed from V and 4 bases from J, the gap between germline ends came to 12 bases. The CDR3 DNA is TGCAGCGTTGTAGGGCGAGCGGCAGATACGCAGTATTTT. Amino acid sequence: CSVVGRAADTQYF.

The V and J genes are TRBV30 and TRBJ2-5; perhaps TRBD1 as D (5 bases). V was trimmed by 1 base and J by 5 bases, leaving 17 bases between them. CDR3 length: 15 residues. Germline CDR1 and CDR2: GTSNPN and SVGIG (reference sequence). CDR3 loop: CAWSDLPQGGETQYF. The CDR3, as DNA: TGTGCCTGGAGTGACCTACCCCAGGGTGGGGAGACCCAGTACTTC. Full variable domain (missing parts from reference TRBV30 and TRBJ2-5): SQTIHQWPATLVQPVGSPLSLECTVEGTSNPNLYWYRQAAGRGLQLLFYSVGIGQISSEVPQNLSASRPQDRQFILSSKKLLLSDSGFYLCAWSDLPQGGETQYFGPGTRLLVL.

The J gene is TRBJ1-2, the V gene TRBV10-3, with D possibly being TRBD1 (5 bases). Trimming removed 5 bases from V and 8 bases from J, with 12 bases in between. Germline-derived CDR1 and CDR2 are ENHRY and SYGVKD. The CDR3 contains 12 residues. CDR3 in DNA: TGTGCCATCAGTACAGGCGAGGGCGGCTACACCTTC. Translating it yields CAISTGEGGYTF.

The chain combines TRBV2 with TRBJ2-5; a possible D gene is TRBD2 (6 bases). Per germline, CDR1 SNHLY and CDR2 FYNNEI. The CDR3 contains 12 residues. Trimming cost V 7 bases and J 5 bases, with 11 bases left between them. CDR3 region: CASTRLGETQYF. Written as DNA, the CDR3 is TGTGCCAGCACGAGACTAGGGGAGACCCAGTACTTC. The whole variable domain, filled in from reference TRBV2 and TRBJ2-5, reads EPEVTQTPSHQVTQMGQEVILRCVPISNHLYFYWYRQILGQKVEFLVSFYNNEISEKSEIFDDQFSVERPDGSNFTLKIRSTKLEDSAMYFCASTRLGETQYFGPGTRLLVL.

This clone was observed once. The chain employs TRBV7-2 and TRBJ2-1; 7 bases line up with TRBD2. This CDR3 has 14 amino acids. The germline V gene has CDR1 SGHTA and CDR2 FQGNSA. V lost 1 base and J lost 5; bases outside the gene matches: 2. The CDR3 DNA reads TGTGCCAGCAGCTTAGAGCGGGGTGACAATGAGCAGTTCTTC. Encoded protein: CASSLERGDNEQFF. The whole variable domain, remainder taken from reference TRBV7-2 and TRBJ2-1, is GAGVSQSPSNKVTEKGKDVELRCDPISGHTALYWYRQSLGQGLEFLIYFQGNSAPDKSGLPSDRFSAERTGGSVSTLTIQRTQQEDSAVYLCASSLERGDNEQFFGPGTRLTVL.

This chain uses TRBV28 with TRBJ2-7; 8 bases are a match to TRBD1. The CDR3 contains 15 residues. V shed 5 bases and J 1 base; nucleotides not matched to a gene: 7. From germline, CDR1 is MDHEN and CDR2 SYDVKM. The CDR3 bases are TGTGCCAGCAGTACCCCGGGACAGGCATCCTACGAGCAGTACTTC. Protein: CASSTPGQASYEQYF.

This clone has just one count. The chain employs TRBV9 and TRBJ1-2, with D possibly being TRBD1 (5 bases). Per germline, CDR1 SGDLS and CDR2 YYNGEE. The CDR3 is 16 amino acids. Trimming took 2 bases from V and 0 from J, leaving 14 bases between them. The CDR3 sequence: CASSVSIQGANYGYTF. The CDR3 nucleotides read TGTGCCAGCAGCGTTTCAATTCAGGGAGCTAACTATGGCTACACCTTC.